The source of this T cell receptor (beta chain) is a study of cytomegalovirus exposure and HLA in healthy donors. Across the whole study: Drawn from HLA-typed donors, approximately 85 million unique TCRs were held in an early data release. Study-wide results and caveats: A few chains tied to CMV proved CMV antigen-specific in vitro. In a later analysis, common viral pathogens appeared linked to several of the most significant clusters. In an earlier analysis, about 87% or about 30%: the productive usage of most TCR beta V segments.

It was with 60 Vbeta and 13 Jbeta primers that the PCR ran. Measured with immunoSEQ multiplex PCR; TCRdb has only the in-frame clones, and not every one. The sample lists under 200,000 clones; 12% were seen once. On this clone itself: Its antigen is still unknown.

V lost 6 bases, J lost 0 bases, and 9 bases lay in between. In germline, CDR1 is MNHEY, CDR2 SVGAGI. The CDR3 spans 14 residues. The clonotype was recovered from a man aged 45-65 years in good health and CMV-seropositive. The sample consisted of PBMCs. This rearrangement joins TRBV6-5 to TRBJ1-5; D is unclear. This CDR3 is CASSTTGSNQPQHF. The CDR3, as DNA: TGTGCCAGCAGCACAACGGGTAGCAATCAGCCCCAGCATTTT.